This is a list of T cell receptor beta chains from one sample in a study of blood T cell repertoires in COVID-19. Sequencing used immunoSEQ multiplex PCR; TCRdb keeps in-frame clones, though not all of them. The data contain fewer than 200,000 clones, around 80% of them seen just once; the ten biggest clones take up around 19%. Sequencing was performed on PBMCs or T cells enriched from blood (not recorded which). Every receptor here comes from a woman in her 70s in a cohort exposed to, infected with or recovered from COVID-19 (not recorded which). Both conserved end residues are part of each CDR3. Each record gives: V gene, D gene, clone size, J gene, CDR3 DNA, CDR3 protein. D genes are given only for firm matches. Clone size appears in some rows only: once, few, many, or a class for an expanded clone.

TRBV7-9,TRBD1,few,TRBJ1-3,TGTGCCAGCAGCGCCCGCGGACAGGTCTCTGGAAACACCATATATTTT,CASSARGQVSGNTIYF
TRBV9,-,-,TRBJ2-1,TGTGCCAGCAGCGTAGTCGAGCGAGAGGAGCAGTTCTTC,CASSVVEREEQFF
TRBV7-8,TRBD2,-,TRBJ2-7,TGTGCCAGCAGCAACCAGGGACTAGCCTACGAGCAGTACTTC,CASSNQGLAYEQYF
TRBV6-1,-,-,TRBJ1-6,TGTGCCAGCAGTGACCTCAGTGGTTCACCCCTCCACTTT,CASSDLSGSPLHF
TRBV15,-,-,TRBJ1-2,TGTGCCACCAGCAGAGATAAAGGGGTTTTATTTTGGGGCTACACCTTC,CATSRDKGVLFWGYTF
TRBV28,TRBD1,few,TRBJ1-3,TGTGCCAGCAGTCCCGGGACAGGTTCTGGAAACACCATATATTTT,CASSPGTGSGNTIYF
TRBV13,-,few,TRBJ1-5,TGTGCCAGCAGCTTTACTCGTGGTTCGGCCCAGCATTTT,CASSFTRGSAQHF
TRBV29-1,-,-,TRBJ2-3,TGCAGCGTTGACGCAGGGACAAGCTCAGATACGCAGTATTTT,CSVDAGTSSDTQYF
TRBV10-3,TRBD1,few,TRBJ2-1,TGTGCCATCAGTGAGTCCAGGGGGCAGGTCAATGAGCAGTTCTTC,CAISESRGQVNEQFF
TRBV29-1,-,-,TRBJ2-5,TGCAGCACCGAGAACTTGGAGACCCAGTACTTC,CSTENLETQYF
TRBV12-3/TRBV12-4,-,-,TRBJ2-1,TGTGCCAGCAGTTTAGCCTCGGGAGATCCCCAGTTCTTC,CASSLASGDPQFF
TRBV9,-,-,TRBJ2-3,TGTGCCAGCAGCGTAGATGGTCACACCACAGATACGCAGTATTTT,CASSVDGHTTDTQYF
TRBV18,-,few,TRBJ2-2,TGTGCCAGCTCACCAGTCTGGGGGCGCACCGGGGAGCTGTTTTTT,CASSPVWGRTGELFF
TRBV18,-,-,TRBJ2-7,TGTGCCAGCTCACCTCCCTCCGGGGGTGAGCAGTACTTC,CASSPPSGGEQYF
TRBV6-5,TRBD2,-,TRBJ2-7,TGTGCCAGCAGTTCTCCTACACTAGCGGGGACCTACGAGCAGTACTTC,CASSSPTLAGTYEQYF
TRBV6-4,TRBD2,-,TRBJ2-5,TGTGCCAGCAGTGATCTAGCGGGAGCACAAGAGACCCAGTACTTC,CASSDLAGAQETQYF
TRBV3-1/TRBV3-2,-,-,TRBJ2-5,TGTGCCAGCAGCCAAAGCCCGGGAGTCGAAGAGACCCAGTACTTC,CASSQSPGVEETQYF
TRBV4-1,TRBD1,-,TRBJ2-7,TGCGCCAGCAGCCAAGCCCCGGGACAGGGGACCTACGAGCAGTACTTC,CASSQAPGQGTYEQYF
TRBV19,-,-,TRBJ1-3,TGTGCCAGTAGTATGACATTCTCTGGAAACACCATATATTTT,CASSMTFSGNTIYF
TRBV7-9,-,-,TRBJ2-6,TGTGCCAGCAGCGAAAGGGGGACTGGGGCCAACGTCCTGACTTTC,CASSERGTGANVLTF
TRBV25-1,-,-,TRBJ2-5,TGTGCCAGCAGTGACTTAGCGGACCGATACCAAGAGACCCAGTACTTC,CASSDLADRYQETQYF
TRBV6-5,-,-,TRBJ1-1,TGTGCCAGCAGTTATGGGGGCGTCACTGAAGCTTTCTTT,CASSYGGVTEAFF
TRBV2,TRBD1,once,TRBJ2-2,TGTGCCAGCAGGCCGACAGGGACCGCGGGCACCGGGGAGCTGTTTTTT,CASRPTGTAGTGELFF
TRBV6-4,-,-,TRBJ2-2,TGTGCCAGCAGCCAGACAGAGACCGGGGAGCTGTTTTTT,CASSQTETGELFF
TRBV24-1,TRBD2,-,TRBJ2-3,TGTGCCACCAGTGATTTGCGAGTGGGGGGGGATACGCAGTATTTT,CATSDLRVGGDTQYF
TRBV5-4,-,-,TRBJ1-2,TGTGCCAGCAGCAACCCGCTGCGACAGGTGGAAGGGTGGGGCTACACCTTC,CASSNPLRQVEGWGYTF
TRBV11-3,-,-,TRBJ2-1,TGTGCCAGCAGCCTGCGTCGGGTAGGGGCCTACAATGAGCAGTTCTTC,CASSLRRVGAYNEQFF
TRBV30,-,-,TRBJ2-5,TGTGCCTGGAGTTTGGGGGCCTCTTTTCTAGGAGAGACCCAGTACTTC,CAWSLGASFLGETQYF
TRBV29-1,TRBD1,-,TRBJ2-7,TGCAGCGTTGGGACAGGGGGTTACGAGCAGTACTTC,CSVGTGGYEQYF
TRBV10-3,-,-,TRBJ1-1,TGTGCCATCAGTGACCTCAGATACACTGAAGCTTTCTTT,CAISDLRYTEAFF
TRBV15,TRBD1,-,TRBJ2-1,TGTGCCACCAGCAACCGGGACAGGGGTTCTGGTGAGCAGTTCTTC,CATSNRDRGSGEQFF
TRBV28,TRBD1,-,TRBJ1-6,TGTGCCAGCAGTTTGACAGCAGGGGGAGATTCACCCCTCCACTTT,CASSLTAGGDSPLHF
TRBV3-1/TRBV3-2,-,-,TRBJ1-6,TGTGCCAGCAGCCAAGTCCCCGGGGGAGATTCACCCCTCCACTTT,CASSQVPGGDSPLHF
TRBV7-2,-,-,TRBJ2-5,TGTGCCAGCAGCGCGACAGGAAATAAAGAGACCCAGTACTTC,CASSATGNKETQYF
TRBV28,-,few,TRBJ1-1,TGTGCCAGCAGCACAGGGAGCACTGAAGCTTTCTTT,CASSTGSTEAFF
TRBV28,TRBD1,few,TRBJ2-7,TGTGCCAGCCGCGCCGGGACAGGGCTGTACGAGCAGTACTTC,CASRAGTGLYEQYF